This TCR beta chain was obtained from a study of blood T cell repertoires in COVID-19. Turning to the study itself: Material from acute and convalescent COVID-19 was sourced from the United States, Italy and Spain. Nucleic acid was either cDNA or gDNA, and it came from T cells, B-cell-depleted T cells, or PBMCs.

The CDR3 spans 15 residues. V was pared by 5 bases and J by 2 bases, with 3 bases of the junction left unmatched. Germline CDR1 and CDR2: SEHNR and FQNEAQ (reference sequence). Original methodology: Scientists estimated how many nucleated cells there were by amplifying reference gene primers. The data were produced by immunoSEQ multiplex PCR, yet TCRdb's version contains in-frame clones alone and is incomplete. That table gives V, J and clone size, and the DNA gave D and trimming. The sample holds tens of thousands of clones; roughly 90% are singletons and the top ten take over 7.5%. This clone was seen a handful of times.

The chain carries TRBV7-9 and TRBJ1-4, with 9 bases fitting TRBD1. This receptor was identified in a man younger than 40 with acute or convalescent COVID-19. The sequenced material came from peripheral blood. CDR3 coding DNA: TGTGCCAGCAGCCCAGACAGGGGGACTAATGAAAAACTGTTTTTT. Its protein product is CASSPDRGTNEKLFF.